Given below is one T cell receptor (beta chain) in context. The antigen is undetermined. Germline CDR1 is SEHNR and CDR2 is FQNEAQ (reference sequence). The J segment lost 8 bases and the V segment lost 4 bases, leaving 6 bases of the junction unmatched. CDR3 size: 13 residues. This record belongs to a study of PD-1 blockade in mismatch repair-deficient tumors. Study-level background: Patients had 11 to 13 mismatch repair-deficient cancer types and were previously treated and progressing. The study's findings and limits: Tumor-resident clones, often undetectable pretreatment in blood, expanded then contracted after pembrolizumab.

Profiling relied on immunoSEQ multiplex PCR, and the TCRdb table lists in-frame clones only, not all of them. The top ten hold approximately 13% of the sample, which has around 120,000 clones, roughly nine tenths seen once. PCR or immunohistochemistry showed mismatch repair deficiency in every enrolled patient. A few pembrolizumab responders had their TCRs sequenced. The V gene is TRBV7-9, the J gene TRBJ1-2; 8 bases align to TRBD1. Sequences were derived from peripheral blood, sampled 44 weeks after starting pembrolizumab. This TCR came from an adult with mismatch repair-deficient cancer. The CDR3 loop reads CASSWTGLQGYTF. The DNA of the CDR3 is TGTGCCAGCAGCTGGACAGGGCTTCAGGGCTACACCTTC.